The present T cell receptor (beta chain) was sequenced within a study of blood T cell repertoires in COVID-19. Study-wide background: Both acute and convalescent COVID-19 samples were obtained from the United States, Italy and Spain.

A few counts support this clone. Here immunoSEQ multiplex PCR was the method, and the copy in TCRdb shows in-frame clones only, minus some. This sample yields about 140,000 clones, of which 70% to 80% are seen a single time; around 9.5% belongs to the top ten. This TCR was recovered from a woman in her forties or fifties with active or convalescent COVID-19. The source material was peripheral blood.

The CDR3 nucleotides are TGTGCCAGCAGCGATAGACAGTACAATTCACCCCTCCACTTT. It yields the protein CASSDRQYNSPLHF. V gene TRBV5-4 combines with J gene TRBJ1-6; tentative D call: TRBD1 (5 bases). The CDR3 covers 14 residues. Germline assignment: CDR1 SGHNT and CDR2 YYREEE (reference sequence). The V gene lost 4 bases and the J gene lost 7 bases, with 12 bases spanning the gap.